A single sample gave rise to the 2 T cell receptor beta chains below, sequenced in a study of T cell responses to AZD1222 COVID-19 vaccine. Produced via immunoSEQ multiplex PCR; TCRdb's table is partial and in-frame only. The sample holds 140,000 or so clones, around 88% seen once. The sequencing here drew on peripheral blood, taken on day 0 of AZD1222 vaccination. All receptors come from an adult in good health.

The chain joins TRBV7-9 to TRBJ2-1; 11 bases match TRBD2. J gave up 10 bases and V 0 bases, and 11 bases lay outside the gene matches. Germline values: CDR1 SEHNR, CDR2 FQNEAQ (reference sequence). The CDR3 contains 17 residues. The CDR3 region has the DNA TGTGCCAGCAGCTTAGCGCTCGAGACTAGCGGGGAGTCAGAGCAGTTCTTC. This translates into CASSLALETSGESEQFF.

The rearrangement uses TRBV3-1 (or the pseudogene TRBV3-2) and TRBJ2-1; possible D gene TRBD2, 6 bases. The germline gives CDR1 LGHDT, CDR2 YNNKEL (reference sequence). V lost 1 base to trimming and J lost 9 bases, with 16 bases between them. The CDR3 sequence is 15 residues long. CDR3 loop: CASSQGGSLGGEQFF. CDR3 coding DNA: TGTGCCAGCAGCCAAGGGGGATCCTTGGGGGGTGAGCAGTTCTTC.